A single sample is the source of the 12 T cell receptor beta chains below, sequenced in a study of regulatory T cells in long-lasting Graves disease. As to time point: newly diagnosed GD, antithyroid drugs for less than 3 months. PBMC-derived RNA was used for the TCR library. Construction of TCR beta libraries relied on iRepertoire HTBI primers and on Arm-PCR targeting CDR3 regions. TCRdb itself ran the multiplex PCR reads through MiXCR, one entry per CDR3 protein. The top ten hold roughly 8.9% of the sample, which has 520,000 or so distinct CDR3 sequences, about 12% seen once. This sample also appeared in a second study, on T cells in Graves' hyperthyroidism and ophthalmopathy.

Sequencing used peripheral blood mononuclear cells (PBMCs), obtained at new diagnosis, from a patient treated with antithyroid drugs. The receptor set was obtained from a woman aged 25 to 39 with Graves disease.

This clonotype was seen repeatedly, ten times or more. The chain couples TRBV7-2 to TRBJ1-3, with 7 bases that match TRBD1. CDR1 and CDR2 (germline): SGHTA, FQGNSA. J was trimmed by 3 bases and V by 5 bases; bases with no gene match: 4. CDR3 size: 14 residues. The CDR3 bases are TGTGCCAGCAGCACCGACAGGGATGGAAACACCATATATTTT. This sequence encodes CASSTDRDGNTIYF.

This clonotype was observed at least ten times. CDR3 nucleotides: TGTGCCTGGAGGACTAGCGGGAGGCGCAAGGAGCTGTTTTTT. It encodes CAWRTSGRRKELFF. The chain uses TRBV30 and TRBJ2-2; 13 nucleotides line up with TRBD2. The germline gives CDR1 GTSNPN, CDR2 SVGIG (reference sequence). The CDR3 is made up of 14 amino acids. Trimming removed 3 bases from V and 10 bases from J; junction bases left unmatched: 5. The full variable domain, with the rest looked up from reference TRBV30 and TRBJ2-2, is SQTIHQWPATLVQPVGSPLSLECTVEGTSNPNLYWYRQAAGRGLQLLFYSVGIGQISSEVPQNLSASRPQDRQFILSSKKLLLSDSGFYLCAWRTSGRRKELFFGEGSRLTVL.

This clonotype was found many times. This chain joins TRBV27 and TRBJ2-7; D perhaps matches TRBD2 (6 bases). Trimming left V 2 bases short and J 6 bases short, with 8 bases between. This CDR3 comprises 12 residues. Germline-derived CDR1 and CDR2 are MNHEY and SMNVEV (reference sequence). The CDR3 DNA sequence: TGTGCCAGCAGTTTAGTGGGAGGCGAGCAGTACTTC. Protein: CASSLVGGEQYF.

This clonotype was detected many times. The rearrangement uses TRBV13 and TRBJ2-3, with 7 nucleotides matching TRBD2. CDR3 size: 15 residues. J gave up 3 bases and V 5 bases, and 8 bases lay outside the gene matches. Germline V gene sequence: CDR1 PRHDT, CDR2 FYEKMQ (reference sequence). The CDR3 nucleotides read TGTGCCAGCAGCATGCGGGGAGGGGATACAGATACGCAGTATTTT. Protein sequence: CASSMRGGDTDTQYF.

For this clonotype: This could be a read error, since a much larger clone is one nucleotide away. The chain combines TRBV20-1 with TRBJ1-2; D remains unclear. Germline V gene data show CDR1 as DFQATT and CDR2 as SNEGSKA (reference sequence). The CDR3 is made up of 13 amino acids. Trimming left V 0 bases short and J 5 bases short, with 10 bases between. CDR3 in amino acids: CSARDALRYGYTF. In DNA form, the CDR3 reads TGCAGTGCTAGAGATGCCCTCAGATATGGCTACACCTTC.

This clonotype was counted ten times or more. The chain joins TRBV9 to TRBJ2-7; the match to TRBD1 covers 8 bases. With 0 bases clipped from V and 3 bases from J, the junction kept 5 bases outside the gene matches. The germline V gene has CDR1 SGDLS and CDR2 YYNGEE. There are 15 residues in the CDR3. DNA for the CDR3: TGTGCCAGCAGCGTAGGGACAGGGCCCGTCTACGAGCAGTACTTC. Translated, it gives CASSVGTGPVYEQYF. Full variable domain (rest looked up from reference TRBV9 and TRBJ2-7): DSGVTQTPKHLITATGQRVTLRCSPRSGDLSVYWYQQSLDQGLQFLIQYYNGEERAKGNILERFSAQQFPDLHSELNLSSLELGDSALYFCASSVGTGPVYEQYFGPGTRLTVT.

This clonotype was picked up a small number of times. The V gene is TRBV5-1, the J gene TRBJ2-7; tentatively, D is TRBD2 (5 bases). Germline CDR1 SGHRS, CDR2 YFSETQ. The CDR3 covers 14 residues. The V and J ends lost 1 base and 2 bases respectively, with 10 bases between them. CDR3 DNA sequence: TGCGCCAGCAGCTTGTCACTAGTAACCTACGAGCAGTACTTC. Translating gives CASSLSLVTYEQYF.

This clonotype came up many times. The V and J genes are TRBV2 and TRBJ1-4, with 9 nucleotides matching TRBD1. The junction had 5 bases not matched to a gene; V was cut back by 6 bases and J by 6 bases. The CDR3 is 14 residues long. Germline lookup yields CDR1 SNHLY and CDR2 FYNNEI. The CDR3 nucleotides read TGTGCCAGCAGACGGGACAGGGTATATGAAAAACTGTTTTTT. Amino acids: CASRRDRVYEKLFF. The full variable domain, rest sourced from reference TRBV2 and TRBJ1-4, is EPEVTQTPSHQVTQMGQEVILRCVPISNHLYFYWYRQILGQKVEFLVSFYNNEISEKSEIFDDQFSVERPDGSNFTLKIRSTKLEDSAMYFCASRRDRVYEKLFFGSGTQLSVL.

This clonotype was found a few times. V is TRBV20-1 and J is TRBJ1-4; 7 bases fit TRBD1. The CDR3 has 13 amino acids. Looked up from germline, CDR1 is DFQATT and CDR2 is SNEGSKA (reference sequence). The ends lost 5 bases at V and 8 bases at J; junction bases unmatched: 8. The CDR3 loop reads CSALRQGREKLFF. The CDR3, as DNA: TGCAGTGCTCTAAGACAGGGAAGAGAAAAACTGTTTTTT.

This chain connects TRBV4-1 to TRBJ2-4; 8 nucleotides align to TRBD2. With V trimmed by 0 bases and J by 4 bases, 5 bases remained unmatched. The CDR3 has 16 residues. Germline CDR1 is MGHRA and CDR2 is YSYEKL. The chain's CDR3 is CASSQELAGPKNIQYF. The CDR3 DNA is TGCGCCAGCAGCCAAGAGCTAGCGGGCCCAAAAAACATTCAGTACTTC.

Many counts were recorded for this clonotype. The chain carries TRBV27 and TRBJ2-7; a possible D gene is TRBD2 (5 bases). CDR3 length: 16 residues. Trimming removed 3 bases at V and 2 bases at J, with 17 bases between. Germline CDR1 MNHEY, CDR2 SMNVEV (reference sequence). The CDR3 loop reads CASSLRVSGRAYEQYF. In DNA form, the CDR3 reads TGTGCCAGCAGTTTGAGGGTCAGCGGCCGTGCCTACGAGCAGTACTTC.

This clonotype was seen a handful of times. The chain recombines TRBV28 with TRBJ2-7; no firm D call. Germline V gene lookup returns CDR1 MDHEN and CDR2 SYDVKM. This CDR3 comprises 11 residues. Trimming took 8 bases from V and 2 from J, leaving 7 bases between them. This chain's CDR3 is CASAGTYEQYF. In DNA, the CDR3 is TGTGCCAGCGCCGGCACCTACGAGCAGTACTTC.